This entry features one TCR beta chain sequence. These data belong to a study of blood T cell repertoires in COVID-19. Study as a whole: Sample material is recorded as cDNA or gDNA derived from T cells, B-cell-depleted T cells, or PBMCs.

Authors' data handling: The assay estimated nucleated cells by amplifying reference gene primers. The protocol was immunoSEQ multiplex PCR, while the TCRdb copy is restricted to in-frame clones and leaves out a portion. The V and J calls and clone size were taken over from that table, and D and trimming were inferred from the DNA. The top ten hold 43% of the sample, which has about 24,000 clones, approximately 68% seen once. The sample comprised peripheral blood. This clonotype was sampled from a woman of 80 years or more with acute or convalescent COVID-19.

CDR3 sequence reads: CASSLHSWSSGGINEQFF. CDR3 nucleotides: TGCGCCAGCAGCTTACACTCGTGGTCTAGCGGGGGGATCAATGAGCAGTTCTTC. This sequence joins TRBV5-1 and TRBJ2-1; 11 nucleotides agree with TRBD2. The CDR3 spans 18 residues. Germline trimming cut 2 bases from V and 6 bases from J; bases unmatched to any gene: 13. Germline-derived CDR1 and CDR2 are SGHRS and YFSETQ.